This section outlines one T cell receptor beta chain sequence together with its context. The antigen is unknown. This record belongs to a study of shared clonotypes between healthy human individuals. Study details: With ages of 18 to 49, the donors were a couple of women and a few men. The study used three CD4 naive, three CD4 memory, two CD8 naive and one CD8 memory plate per donor.

TCRdb keeps only in-frame clones here, not all; method: immunoSEQ multiplex PCR. Of 2 million to 2.5 million clones listed, approximately 94% are singletons. Study-wide results and limits: Read depth was anticipated to influence clonotype sharing among donors.

This CDR3 region has 13 residues. The germline V and J ends were trimmed by 0 bases and 9 bases, with 10 bases remaining between them. Per germline, CDR1 SGHRS and CDR2 YFSETQ. Sequences were obtained from naive CD4+ T cells sorted from blood. Noted subset: CD45RA+ positively selected. The rearrangement links TRBV5-1 to TRBJ2-1; D call uncertain. This TCR came from a man aged 18 to 35 in good health. The CDR3 protein is CASSLVVGGEQFF. CDR3 DNA sequence: TGCGCCAGCAGCTTGGTTGTGGGTGGTGAGCAGTTCTTC.